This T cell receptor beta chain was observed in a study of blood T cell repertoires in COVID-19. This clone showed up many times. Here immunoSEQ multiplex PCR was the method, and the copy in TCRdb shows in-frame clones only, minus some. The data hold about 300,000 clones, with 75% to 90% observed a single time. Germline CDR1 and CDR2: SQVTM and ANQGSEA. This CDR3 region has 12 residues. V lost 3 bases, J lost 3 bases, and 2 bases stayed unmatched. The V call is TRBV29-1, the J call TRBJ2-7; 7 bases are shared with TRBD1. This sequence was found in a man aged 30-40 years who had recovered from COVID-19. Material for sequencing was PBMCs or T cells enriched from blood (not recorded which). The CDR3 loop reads CSVEAGGYEQYF. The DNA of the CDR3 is TGCAGCGTTGAGGCAGGGGGCTACGAGCAGTACTTC.